A single sample is the source of the 20 T cell receptor beta chains below, sequenced in a study of blood T cells in healthy people across ages. A second about 7 to 11 cycle PCR used barcoded and J-beta primers. TCRdb redid the calling of the 5' RACE reads with MiXCR, one entry per CDR3 protein. The data show around 1,500,000 distinct CDR3 sequences, with 28% seen just once and 7.7% held by the top ten. The sequenced material came from blood. Source of these receptors: a woman aged 30 to 39 in good health.

This clonotype was detected many times. The chain carries TRBV29-1 and TRBJ2-1, with D hard to call. V was clipped by 7 bases and J by 7 bases, with 8 bases between them. The CDR3 runs to 10 residues. From germline, CDR1 is SQVTM and CDR2 ANQGSEA. CDR3 DNA sequence: TGCAGCGGCCAAACGAATGAGCAGTTCTTC. Protein product: CSGQTNEQFF.

This clonotype was counted only a few times. V usage is TRBV5-1 and J usage is TRBJ2-3; a weak D match, TRBD2 (5 bases). This CDR3 region has 15 residues. Germline assignment: CDR1 SGHRS and CDR2 YFSETQ. Trimming removed 2 bases from V and 4 bases from J, with 14 bases in between. DNA of the CDR3: TGCGCCAGCAGCTTCGGGTATGGGAGTTCAGATACGCAGTATTTT. Translated: CASSFGYGSSDTQYF.

A note on this clonotype: A much larger clonotype is one base distant, so this may be a read error. This chain uses TRBV6-5 with TRBJ2-1; TRBD1 aligns across 10 bases. Germline V gene data show CDR1 as MNHEY and CDR2 as SVGAGI. This CDR3 is 15 amino acids long. The CDR3 protein is CASSYSGQGTYEQVF. The DNA for the CDR3 is TGTGCCAGCAGTTACTCGGGACAGGGGACGTATGAGCAGGTCTTC.

The V and J genes are TRBV7-2 and TRBJ1-6, with D uncertain. Trimming cost V 5 bases and J 4 bases, with 12 bases left between them. CDR3 length: 15 amino acids. In germline, CDR1 is SGHTA, CDR2 FQGNSA. The CDR3 DNA is TGTGCCAGCAGCCTCCAAGCGGGGTATAATTCACCCCTCCACTTT. This translates into CASSLQAGYNSPLHF.

In its sample, this clonotype was seen a few times. The rearrangement uses TRBV12-3 or TRBV12-4 and TRBJ1-2; possible D gene TRBD1, 5 bases. The CDR3 totals 14 residues. V was clipped by 6 bases and J by 2 bases, with 13 bases between them. This CDR3 reads CASRDGTLNYGYTF. The CDR3 DNA follows: TGTGCCAGCAGAGACGGGACCCTCAACTATGGCTACACCTTC.

This clonotype appeared many times. The chain links TRBV7-2 to TRBJ2-1, with D possibly called TRBD1 or TRBD2 (5 bases each). Germline CDR1 is SGHTA and CDR2 is FQGNSA. V dropped 0 bases and J dropped 6 bases, with 15 bases sitting between them. The CDR3 sequence is 16 residues long. Written as DNA, the CDR3 is TGTGCCAGCAGCTTAGCGCTTGGGGGAGTGGGCAATGAGCAGTTCTTC. This encodes CASSLALGGVGNEQFF.

This chain connects TRBV4-2 to TRBJ2-3, with 10 nucleotides matching TRBD2. Trimming took 2 bases from V and 2 from J; bases not matched to a gene: 4. This CDR3 has 16 amino acids. The germline V gene encodes CDR1 LGHNA and CDR2 YNFKEQ. CDR3 sequence reads: CASSQQRGGPTDTQYF. The CDR3 coding sequence is TGTGCCAGCAGCCAACAGCGGGGGGGCCCCACAGATACGCAGTATTTT.

Only a few counts were recorded for this clonotype. J is TRBJ2-3 and V is TRBV15; weak D call: TRBD2 (6 bases). From germline, CDR1 is LNHNV and CDR2 YYDKDF (reference sequence). V lost 10 bases to trimming and J lost 2 bases, with 13 bases between them. The CDR3 contains 13 residues. The CDR3 loop is CAIKGLFTDTQYF. The CDR3 DNA reads TGTGCCATCAAGGGACTTTTCACAGATACGCAGTATTTT.

V usage is TRBV5-1 and J usage is TRBJ1-6; D is uncertain. This CDR3 spans 17 amino acids. V lost 4 bases and J lost 0, with 14 bases in between. Germline V gene lookup returns CDR1 SGHRS and CDR2 YFSETQ. The CDR3 is CASSEEILSSYNSPLHF. CDR3 sequence (DNA): TGCGCCAGCAGCGAGGAAATTCTTAGCTCCTATAATTCACCCCTCCACTTT.

The chain carries TRBV10-3 and TRBJ2-3; 7 bases align to TRBD2. The CDR3 length is 14 residues. The germline V gene encodes CDR1 ENHRY and CDR2 SYGVKD. After removal of 10 bases from V and 1 base from J, the junction contained 8 bases not matched to a gene. CDR3 bases: TGTGCCACCCAAGGGAGCGGGGGCACAGATACGCAGTATTTT. Translating gives CATQGSGGTDTQYF.

At least ten counts were recorded for this clonotype. This rearrangement joins TRBV12-3 or TRBV12-4 to TRBJ2-7; possible D gene TRBD2, 6 bases. V lost 5 bases and J 3 bases, leaving 14 bases between the germline ends. The CDR3 is 14 amino acids. DNA for the CDR3: TGTGCCAGCAGTGAGGGACTGACATACTACGAGCAGTACTTC. It codes for CASSEGLTYYEQYF.

The genes are TRBV5-1 and TRBJ1-2; no clear D gene. V dropped 4 bases and J dropped 7 bases, with 11 bases sitting between them. The germline CDR1 and CDR2 sequences are SGHRS and YFSETQ. This CDR3 is built from 12 residues. CDR3 nucleotides: TGCGCCAGCAGCCCGAAACCTGGTGGCTACACCTTC. Protein: CASSPKPGGYTF.

The rearrangement links TRBV14 to TRBJ2-7; D uncertain. CDR1 is SGHDN and CDR2 is FVKESK in the germline V gene. Trimming pared 0 bases from V and 1 base from J, leaving 10 bases between. CDR3 length: 15 amino acids. CDR3 sequence (DNA): TGTGCCAGCAGCCAAGATCCGCCATCTTCCTACGAGCAGTACTTC. Protein product: CASSQDPPSSYEQYF.

This clonotype was counted at least ten times. V usage is TRBV5-1 and J usage is TRBJ2-1; 11 bases agree with TRBD2. The CDR3 is 17 residues long. From germline, CDR1 is SGHRS and CDR2 YFSETQ. Unmatched junction bases numbered 11, after V lost 4 bases and J lost 5 bases. DNA of the CDR3: TGCGCCAGCAGCCTTAGGTTCGGGACTAGCGGAAACAATGAGCAGTTCTTC. It specifies CASSLRFGTSGNNEQFF.

This chain links TRBV2 with TRBJ2-7; TRBD2 might be the D (6 bases). The CDR3 runs 14 residues. Germline V gene data show CDR1 as SNHLY and CDR2 as FYNNEI. V lost 10 bases and J lost 4, with 20 bases in between. CDR3 amino acids: CATREDTFLYEQYF. CDR3 sequence (DNA): TGTGCCACGAGGGAGGACACCTTTCTTTACGAGCAGTACTTC.

This chain connects TRBV6-4 to TRBJ2-3, with 8 bases fitting TRBD2. Germline V lookup: CDR1 MRHNA, CDR2 SNTAGT. The CDR3 is made up of 15 amino acids. J lost 1 base, V lost 7 bases, and 7 bases had no gene match. The CDR3 reads CASKRTGGRTDTQYF. The CDR3 DNA follows: TGTGCCAGCAAGAGAACGGGGGGGCGCACAGATACGCAGTATTTT.

On this clonotype itself: A read error may be the cause here, since a much bigger clone is one base away. The chain carries TRBV5-1 and TRBJ1-4; 7 bases fit TRBD1. Losses at the gene ends were 3 bases for V and 4 bases for J; bases not matched to a gene: 3. Germline-derived CDR1 and CDR2 are SGHRS and YFSETQ. The CDR3 sequence is 14 residues long. The CDR3 DNA is TGCGCCAGCAGCTGGGGACAGTATAATGAAAAACTGTTTTTT. Translating it yields CASSWGQYNEKLFF.

This chain uses TRBV27 with TRBJ2-1; the D is unclear. The CDR3 extends over 15 amino acids. V shed 10 bases and J shed 0 bases, with 16 bases lying between them. CDR1 MNHEY and CDR2 SMNVEV come from the germline V gene (reference sequence). This CDR3 is CATALQQSSYNEQFF. The CDR3 DNA reads as TGTGCCACCGCGTTACAGCAAAGCTCCTACAATGAGCAGTTCTTC.

The table lists this clonotype with a count of one. The chain is built from TRBV20-1 and TRBJ2-3, with 8 bases aligning to TRBD2. Germline V gene data show CDR1 as DFQATT and CDR2 as SNEGSKA (reference sequence). This CDR3 has 15 residues. V shed 6 bases and J 1 base; nucleotides not matched to a gene: 9. CDR3 DNA: TGCAGTGCCCGAGCTCCAGCGGGGGGCACAGATACGCAGTATTTT. Translating gives CSARAPAGGTDTQYF.

The rearrangement joins TRBV5-1 to TRBJ1-1; D gene uncertain. The length of the CDR3 is 13 residues. V was cut by 2 bases and J by 7 bases, with 12 bases left in between. CDR1 and CDR2 from the germline V gene are SGHRS and YFSETQ. The CDR3 reads CASSFDSFLEAFF. The CDR3 DNA reads TGCGCCAGCAGCTTCGACTCCTTCCTTGAAGCTTTCTTT. Variable domain in full (rest from reference TRBV5-1 and TRBJ1-1): KAGVTQTPRYLIKTRGQQVTLSCSPISGHRSVSWYQQTPGQGLQFLFEYFSETQRNKGNFPGRFSGRQFSNSRSEMNVSTLELGDSALYLCASSFDSFLEAFFGQGTRLTVV.